The clone carrying this TCR beta chain was counted only a few times. The target antigen is unknown. The data originate from a study of immune heterogeneity within non-small cell lung tumors. Study-wide results and caveats: The repertoire of each individual patient held high-frequency T-cell receptor beta clonotypes that were largely distinct from those of other patients.

TCR beta CDR3 was amplified by multiplex PCR using 32 V and 13 J primers. TCRdb re-derived calls from the multiplex PCR reads in MiXCR, one entry per CDR3 protein. The table lists 9,500 to 13,000 distinct CDR3 sequences, 26% of them singletons. TCRs were amplified from about 640 ng gDNA of bulk tumor per sample. Primary tumors were biopsied several times each, far apart, intraoperatively. Untreated, newly diagnosed non-small cell lung cancer patients underwent curative surgery. V shed 8 bases, J shed 4 bases, and the junction held 4 bases outside the gene matches. Germline CDR1 is ENHRY and CDR2 is SYGVKD. The length of the CDR3 is 12 residues.

The genes are TRBV10-3 and TRBJ1-2; 7 bases map to TRBD1. The TCR comes from a woman aged 50 to 60 with non-small cell lung cancer. The sample was lung tumor tissue. CDR3 residues: CAIQRQGYGYTF. CDR3 DNA sequence: TGTGCCATCCAAAGACAGGGCTATGGCTACACCTTC.